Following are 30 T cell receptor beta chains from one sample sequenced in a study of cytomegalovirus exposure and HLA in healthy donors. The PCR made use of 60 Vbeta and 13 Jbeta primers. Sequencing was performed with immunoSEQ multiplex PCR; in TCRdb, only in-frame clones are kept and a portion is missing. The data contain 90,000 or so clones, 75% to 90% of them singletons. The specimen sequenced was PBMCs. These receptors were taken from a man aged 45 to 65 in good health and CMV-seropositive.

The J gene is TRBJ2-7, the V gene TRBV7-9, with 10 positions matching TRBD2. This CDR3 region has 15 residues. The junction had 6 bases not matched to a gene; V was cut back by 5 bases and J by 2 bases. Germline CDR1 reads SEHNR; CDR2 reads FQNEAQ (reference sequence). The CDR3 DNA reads TGTGCCAGCAGCAAACGGACTAGCGGCACCTACGAGCAGTACTTC. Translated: CASSKRTSGTYEQYF.

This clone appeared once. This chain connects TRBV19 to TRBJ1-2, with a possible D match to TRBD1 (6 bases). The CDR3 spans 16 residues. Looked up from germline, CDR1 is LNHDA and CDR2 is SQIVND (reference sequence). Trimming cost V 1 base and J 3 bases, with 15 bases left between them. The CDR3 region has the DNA TGTGCCAGTAGTATAGGATGGGGGGGCTCGGACTATGGCTACACCTTC. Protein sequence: CASSIGWGGSDYGYTF.

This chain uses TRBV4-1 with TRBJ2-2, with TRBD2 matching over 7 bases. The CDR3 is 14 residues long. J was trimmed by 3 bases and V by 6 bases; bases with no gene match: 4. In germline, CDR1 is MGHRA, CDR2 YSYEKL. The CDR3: CASSRTRDTGELFF. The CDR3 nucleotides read TGCGCCAGCAGTCGGACTAGAGACACCGGGGAGCTGTTTTTT.

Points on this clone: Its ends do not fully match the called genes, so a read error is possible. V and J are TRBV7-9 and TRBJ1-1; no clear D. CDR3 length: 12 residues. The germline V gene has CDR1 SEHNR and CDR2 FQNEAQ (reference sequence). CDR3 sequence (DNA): TGTTCCAGCAGCTTCGGAGCCACTGAAGCTTTCTTT. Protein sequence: CSSSFGATEAFF.

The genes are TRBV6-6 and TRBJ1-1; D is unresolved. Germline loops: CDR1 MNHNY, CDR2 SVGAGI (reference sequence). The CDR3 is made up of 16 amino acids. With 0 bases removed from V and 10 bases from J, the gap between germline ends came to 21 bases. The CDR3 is CASSYSMSPGYLVAFF. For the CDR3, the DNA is TGTGCCAGCAGTTACTCGATGTCGCCAGGATACCTGGTAGCTTTCTTT.

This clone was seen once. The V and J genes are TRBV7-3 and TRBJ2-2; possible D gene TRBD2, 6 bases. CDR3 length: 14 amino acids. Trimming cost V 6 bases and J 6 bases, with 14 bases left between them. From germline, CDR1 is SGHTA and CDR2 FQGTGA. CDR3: CASRFSSAPGELFF. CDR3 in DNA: TGTGCCAGCAGGTTTTCTAGCGCGCCCGGGGAGCTGTTTTTT.

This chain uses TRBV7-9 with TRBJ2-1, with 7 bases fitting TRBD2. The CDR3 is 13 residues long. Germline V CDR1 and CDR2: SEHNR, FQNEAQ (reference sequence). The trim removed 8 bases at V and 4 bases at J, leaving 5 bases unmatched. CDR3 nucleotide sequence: TGTGCCAGCGGCTGGGGAGGGTACAATGAGCAGTTCTTC. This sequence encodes CASGWGGYNEQFF.

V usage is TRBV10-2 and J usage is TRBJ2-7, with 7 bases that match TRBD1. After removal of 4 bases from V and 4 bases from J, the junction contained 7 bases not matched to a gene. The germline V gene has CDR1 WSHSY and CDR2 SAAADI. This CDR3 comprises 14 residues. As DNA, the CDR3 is TGCGCCAGCAGTGGGGCGACAGGGTCTTACGAGCAGTACTTC. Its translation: CASSGATGSYEQYF.

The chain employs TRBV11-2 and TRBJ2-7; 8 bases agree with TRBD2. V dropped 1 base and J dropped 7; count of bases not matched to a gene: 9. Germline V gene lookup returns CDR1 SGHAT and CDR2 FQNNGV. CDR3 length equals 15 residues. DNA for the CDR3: TGTGCCAGCAGCTTAGCGAGCGGGAGAGGGGGAGAGCAGTACTTC. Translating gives CASSLASGRGGEQYF.

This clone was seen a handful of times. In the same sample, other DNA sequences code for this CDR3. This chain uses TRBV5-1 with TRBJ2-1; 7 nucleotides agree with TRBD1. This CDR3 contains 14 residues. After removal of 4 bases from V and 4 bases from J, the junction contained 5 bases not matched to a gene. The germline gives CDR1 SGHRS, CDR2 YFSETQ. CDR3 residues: CASSLGTEYNEQFF. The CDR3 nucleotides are TGCGCCAGCAGCCTAGGGACAGAGTACAATGAGCAGTTCTTC.

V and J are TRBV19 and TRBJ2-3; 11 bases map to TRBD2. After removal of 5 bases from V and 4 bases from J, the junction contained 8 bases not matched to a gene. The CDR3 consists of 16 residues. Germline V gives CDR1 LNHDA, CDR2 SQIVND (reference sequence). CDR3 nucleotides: TGTGCCAGTAGTGAACTGGGACTAGCGGATTCAGATACGCAGTATTTT. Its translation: CASSELGLADSDTQYF.

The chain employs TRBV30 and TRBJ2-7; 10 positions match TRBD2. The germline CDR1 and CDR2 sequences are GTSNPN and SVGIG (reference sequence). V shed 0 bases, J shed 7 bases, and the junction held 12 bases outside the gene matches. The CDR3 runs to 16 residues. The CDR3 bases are TGTGCCTGGAGTGTACTTGGACTAGCGGCATCTGGGGAGCAGTACTTC. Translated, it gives CAWSVLGLAASGEQYF.

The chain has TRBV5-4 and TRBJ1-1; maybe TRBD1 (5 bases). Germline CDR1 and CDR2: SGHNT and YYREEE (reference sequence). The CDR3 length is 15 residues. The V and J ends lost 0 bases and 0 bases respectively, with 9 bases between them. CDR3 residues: CASSLGQIMNTEAFF. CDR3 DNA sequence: TGTGCCAGCAGCTTGGGACAGATTATGAACACTGAAGCTTTCTTT.

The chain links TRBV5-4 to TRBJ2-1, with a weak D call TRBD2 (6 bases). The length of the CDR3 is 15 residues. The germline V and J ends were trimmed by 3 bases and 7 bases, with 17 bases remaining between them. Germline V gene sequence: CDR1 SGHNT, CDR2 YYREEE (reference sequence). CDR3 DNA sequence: TGTGCCAGCAGCTCGGAGGGCACTAAGGCGAATGAGCAGTTCTTC. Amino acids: CASSSEGTKANEQFF.

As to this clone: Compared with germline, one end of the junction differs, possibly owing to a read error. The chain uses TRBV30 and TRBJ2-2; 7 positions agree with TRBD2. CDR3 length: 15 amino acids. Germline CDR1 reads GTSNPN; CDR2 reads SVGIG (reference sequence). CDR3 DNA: TGTGCCGGGAGGTTTGGGACTACCAACACCGGGGAGCTGTTTTTT. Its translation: CAGRFGTTNTGELFF.

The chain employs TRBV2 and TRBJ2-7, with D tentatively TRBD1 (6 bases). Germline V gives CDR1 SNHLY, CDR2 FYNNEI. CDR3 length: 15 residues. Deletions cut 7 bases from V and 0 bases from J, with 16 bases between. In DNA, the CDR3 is TGTGCCAGCAACAAGGACAGTCTGGGCTCCTACGAGCAGTACTTC. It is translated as CASNKDSLGSYEQYF.

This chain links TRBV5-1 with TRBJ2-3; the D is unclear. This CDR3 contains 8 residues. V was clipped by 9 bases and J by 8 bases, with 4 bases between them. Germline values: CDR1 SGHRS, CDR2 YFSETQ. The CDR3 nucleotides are TGCGCCACCCTTACGCAGTATTTT. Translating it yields CATLTQYF.

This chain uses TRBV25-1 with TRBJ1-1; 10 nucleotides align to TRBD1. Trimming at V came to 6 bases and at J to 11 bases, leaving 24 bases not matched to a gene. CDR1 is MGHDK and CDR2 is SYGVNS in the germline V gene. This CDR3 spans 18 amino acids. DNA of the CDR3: TGTGCCAGCAGCCGAACAAACGCCGGGACAGGGGAATTCGCGAGGGCTTTCTTT. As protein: CASSRTNAGTGEFARAFF.

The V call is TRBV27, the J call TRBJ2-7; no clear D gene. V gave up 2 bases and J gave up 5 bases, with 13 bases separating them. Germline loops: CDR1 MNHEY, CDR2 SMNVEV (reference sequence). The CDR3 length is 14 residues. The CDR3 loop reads CASSLLSIANEQYF. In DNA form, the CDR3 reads TGTGCCAGCAGTTTACTTTCCATAGCCAACGAGCAGTACTTC.

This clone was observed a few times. The CDR3 region is CASSPGTSGSETQYF. For the CDR3, the DNA is TGTGCCAGCAGCCCTGGGACTAGCGGGAGTGAGACCCAGTACTTC. The chain carries TRBV5-4 and TRBJ2-5; 14 bases fit TRBD2. Germline V gives CDR1 SGHNT, CDR2 YYREEE (reference sequence). The V segment lost 4 bases and the J segment 5 bases; nucleotides outside the gene matches: 4. CDR3 length equals 15 residues.

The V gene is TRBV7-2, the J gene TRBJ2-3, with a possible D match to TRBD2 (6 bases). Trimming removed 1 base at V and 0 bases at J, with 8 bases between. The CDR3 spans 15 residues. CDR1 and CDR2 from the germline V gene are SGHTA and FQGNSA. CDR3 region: CASSLVAESTDTQYF. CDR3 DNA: TGTGCCAGCAGCTTAGTAGCGGAGAGCACAGATACGCAGTATTTT.

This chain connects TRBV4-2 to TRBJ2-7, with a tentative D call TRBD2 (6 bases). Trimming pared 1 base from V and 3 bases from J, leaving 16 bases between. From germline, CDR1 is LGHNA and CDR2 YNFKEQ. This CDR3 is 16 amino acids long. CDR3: CASSQGPSGGIYEQYF. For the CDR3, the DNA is TGTGCCAGCAGCCAAGGGCCCTCGGGCGGGATCTACGAGCAGTACTTC.

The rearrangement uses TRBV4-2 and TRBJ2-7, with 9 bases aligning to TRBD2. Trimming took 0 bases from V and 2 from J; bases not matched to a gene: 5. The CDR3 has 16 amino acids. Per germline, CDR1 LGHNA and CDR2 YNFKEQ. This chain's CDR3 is CASSQDLAGTTYEQYF. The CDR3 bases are TGTGCCAGCAGCCAAGATCTAGCGGGAACTACCTACGAGCAGTACTTC.

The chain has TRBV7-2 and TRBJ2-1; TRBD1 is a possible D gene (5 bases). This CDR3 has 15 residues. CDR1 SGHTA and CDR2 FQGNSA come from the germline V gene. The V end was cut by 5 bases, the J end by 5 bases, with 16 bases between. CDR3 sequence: CASSPQLGRDNEQFF. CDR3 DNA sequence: TGTGCCAGCAGCCCTCAGCTGGGCAGGGACAATGAGCAGTTCTTC.

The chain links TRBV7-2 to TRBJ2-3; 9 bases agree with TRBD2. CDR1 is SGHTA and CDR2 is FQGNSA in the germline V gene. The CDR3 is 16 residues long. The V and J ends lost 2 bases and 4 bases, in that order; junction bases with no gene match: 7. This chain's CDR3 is CASSLMAGGPSDTQYF. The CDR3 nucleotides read TGTGCCAGCAGCTTAATGGCGGGAGGGCCGTCAGATACGCAGTATTTT.

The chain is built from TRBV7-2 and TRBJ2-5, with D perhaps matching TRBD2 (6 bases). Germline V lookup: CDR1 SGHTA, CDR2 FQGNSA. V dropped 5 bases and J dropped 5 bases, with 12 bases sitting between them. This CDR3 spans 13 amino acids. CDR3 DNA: TGTGCCAGCAGCCCTACTGGGGGGGAGACCCAGTACTTC. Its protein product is CASSPTGGETQYF.

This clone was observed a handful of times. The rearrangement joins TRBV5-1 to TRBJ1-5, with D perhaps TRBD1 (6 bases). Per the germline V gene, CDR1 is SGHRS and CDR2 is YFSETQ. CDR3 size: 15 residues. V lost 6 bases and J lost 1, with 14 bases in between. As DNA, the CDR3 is TGCGCCAGCACAGACAGGTCGGCGAGCAATCAGCCCCAGCATTTT. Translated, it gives CASTDRSASNQPQHF.

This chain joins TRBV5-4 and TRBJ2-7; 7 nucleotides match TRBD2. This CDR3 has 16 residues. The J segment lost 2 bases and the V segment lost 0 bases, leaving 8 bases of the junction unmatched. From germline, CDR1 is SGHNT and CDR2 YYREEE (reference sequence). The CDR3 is CASSLGYSGHTYEQYF. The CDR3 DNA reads TGTGCCAGCAGCTTGGGGTATAGCGGGCACACCTACGAGCAGTACTTC.

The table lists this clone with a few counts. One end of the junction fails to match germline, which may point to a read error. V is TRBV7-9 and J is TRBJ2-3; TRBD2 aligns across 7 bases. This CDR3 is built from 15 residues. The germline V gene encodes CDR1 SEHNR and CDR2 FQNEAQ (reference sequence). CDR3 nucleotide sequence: TGTTCCAGCAGATACCCGGGAGGCCGGAGAGATACGCAGTATTTT. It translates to CSSRYPGGRRDTQYF.

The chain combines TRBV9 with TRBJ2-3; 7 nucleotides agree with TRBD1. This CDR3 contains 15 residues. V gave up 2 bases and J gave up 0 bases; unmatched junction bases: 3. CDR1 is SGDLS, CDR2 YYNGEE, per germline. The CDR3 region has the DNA TGTGCCAGCAGCGTCGACAGGGCCAGCACAGATACGCAGTATTTT. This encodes CASSVDRASTDTQYF. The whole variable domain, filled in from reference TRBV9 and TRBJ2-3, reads DSGVTQTPKHLITATGQRVTLRCSPRSGDLSVYWYQQSLDQGLQFLIQYYNGEERAKGNILERFSAQQFPDLHSELNLSSLELGDSALYFCASSVDRASTDTQYFGPGTRLTVL.